Below, 2 T cell receptor beta chains from the same sample are listed, as sequenced in a study of T cells after yellow fever vaccination. TCRdb used MiXCR to reprocess the 5' RACE reads, holding one entry per CDR3 protein. This sample has some 240,000 distinct CDR3 sequences, with roughly 5.6% found just once. The sample in question was CD4+ T cells sorted from PBMCs, obtained on the day of the yellow fever booster vaccination. Receptors were obtained from a man aged 18 to 30 who received the YFV17D yellow fever vaccine.

V usage is TRBV6-5 and J usage is TRBJ1-6; D is possibly TRBD1 (5 bases). The V gene's germline CDR1 is MNHEY and CDR2 SVGAGI. This CDR3 comprises 16 residues. V was trimmed by 2 bases and J by 6 bases, leaving 14 bases between them. The CDR3 loop is CASSYGRAFPNSPLHF. CDR3 in DNA: TGTGCCAGCAGTTACGGCAGGGCATTCCCTAATTCACCCCTCCACTTT.

There are a few counts of this clonotype. This chain joins TRBV20-1 and TRBJ1-6; D is ambiguous. The V end lost 5 bases, the J end lost 7 bases, and 9 bases lay between the germline ends. Germline V gives CDR1 DFQATT, CDR2 SNEGSKA (reference sequence). This CDR3 has 12 amino acids. CDR3 region: CSALYGNSPLHF. In DNA, the CDR3 is TGCAGTGCTCTCTACGGAAATTCACCCCTCCACTTT.